The entry that follows covers one TCR beta chain sequence. This CDR3 has 14 residues. The V and J ends lost 2 bases and 2 bases respectively, with 10 bases between them. CDR1 is SGHNT, CDR2 YYREEE, per germline (reference sequence). In the authors' workflow: Counts of nucleated cells, estimated from reference gene primer amplification, were obtained. The data were produced by immunoSEQ multiplex PCR, yet TCRdb's version contains in-frame clones alone and is incomplete. V, J and clone size reflect that table, while D and trimming were determined from the DNA. The sample includes roughly 200,000 clones, less than 85% seen only once; the top ten take 4.5% to 7%. This entry is derived from a study of blood T cell repertoires in COVID-19. Whole-study context: Both acute and convalescent COVID-19 samples were obtained from the United States, Italy and Spain. Sources were T cells, B-cell-depleted T cells, or PBMCs; the material itself was cDNA or gDNA.

This sequence originates from a woman in her sixties or seventies with acute or convalescent COVID-19. The chain carries TRBV5-4 and TRBJ1-2; D call uncertain. Specimen: peripheral blood. CDR3 sequence (DNA): TGTGCCAGCAGCTTACCGGGTGGAAACTATGGCTACACCTTC. Protein product: CASSLPGGNYGYTF.